The following is a T cell receptor beta chain sequence with its context. There are a few counts of this clonotype. Its antigen is unknown. Base qualities are missing; no much larger clone stands one base away. Per the germline V gene, SGHTA is the CDR1 and FQGNSA is the CDR2. V was cut back by 4 bases and J by 6 bases, leaving a gap of 10 bases between them. CDR3 length: 13 amino acids, cysteine to phenylalanine. The only DNA kept is the CDR3, 39 bases in frame from the first base. The donors were roughly 39 Caucasian individuals from Russia, aged roughly 6 to 95 years, who were systemically healthy. Each donor gave 9.5 to 10 milliliters of peripheral blood, drawn into EDTA-treated Vacutainer tubes. Ficoll-Paque density-gradient centrifugation was used to isolate PBMCs, with at least 7 million per sample. Trizol reagent was used to extract total RNA from the PBMCs, yielding at least 6 micrograms per sample. Naive CD45RAhigh/CD27high T cell percentages were measured by flow cytometry on a PBMC aliquot from every donor.

The data were obtained in a study of blood T cells in healthy people across ages (dated by TCRdb to 2014 to 2015). Regarding the research as a whole: In model experiments, roughly one uniquely barcoded TCR beta cDNA molecule per two T cells was captured by template switching. For two donors (one aged 18 to 30 and one aged 80 or older), the study analyzed two additional independent replicas of 1 million unique cDNA reads from the same blood draw. The donors were split into four age groups: young (average 16 years), middle-aged (about 40), aged (approximately 60) and long-lived (approximately 80). Age-related changes in TCR beta repertoire diversity were measured in the study by deep sequencing normalized with unique cDNA molecular identifiers. Donors of different ages were randomly distributed across sequencing lanes to avoid experimental bias.

Preparation of the library involved 5' RACE. TCRdb shows the sequencer as Illumina HiSeq 2500. A second PCR of roughly 7 to 12 cycles was performed with a sample-barcoded 5' primer and a J-beta primer mix. A template-switch 5' adaptor carrying 12 random nucleotides introduced a unique molecular identifier onto each TCR beta cDNA molecule. Each sample yielded at least 2.5 million CDR3-containing paired-end reads. All of the RNA was converted into first-strand cDNA using the Mint cDNA synthesis kit, with a TRBC-specific oligonucleotide serving as the primer. Following uracil-DNA glycosylase treatment, all cDNA underwent a first 18-cycle PCR with the universal primers M1SS and BC2_uni_R. On the study's bioinformatics: Normalization of each sample was performed by random selection of 1 million high-quality reads, each carrying a distinct molecular identifier. Instead of being binned into consensus sequences, reads with shared molecular identifiers were discarded. MiTCR, set to a Q25 quality threshold and the strictest error-elimination algorithm, was used for CDR3 identification, clonotype clustering and error correction. A nonparametric unseen species model using Euler transformation provided a lower-bound estimate of total TCR beta diversity. Through fastp at Q25 and MiXCR, TCRdb rebuilt clones from the public reads, retaining in-frame beta chains. Every distinct CDR3 protein forms one entry, paired with its most common genes and DNA. The V and J calls come from TCRdb's annotation, not from the publication. The sample table records more than 700,000 distinct CDR3 sequences; 46% of these occur just once. About a sixth of the sample is taken by the ten largest.

The research as a whole found: Observed TCR beta diversity per million T cells fell roughly linearly with age, and a significant reduction was already apparent by age approximately 40. The long-lived group showed more naive CD4+ T cells, fewer expanded clones and increased TCR diversity than the aged group, suggesting age selection. Because the CMV infection status of the donors was unknown, age-related changes in expanded clonotypes may potentially have been confounded. Bulk unsorted PBMC profiling prevented conclusive comparison of naive and antigen-experienced compartments. Total diversity estimates from one million sequenced T cells were considered lower bounds and underestimates. There was a strong correlation between observed TCR beta diversity and the percentage of naive T cells measured by flow cytometry.

Input material: blood. The source of this sequence is a man older than 75 in good health. The sequence joins TRBV7-2 to TRBJ2-1; TRBD2 is possibly the D segment (6 matching bases). The nucleotide sequence reads as follows: TGTGCCAGCAGCTCGGTTAGCGGCAATGAGCAGTTCTTC. Its translation reads: CASSSVSGNEQFF.